This TCR beta chain was obtained from a study of blood T cell repertoires in COVID-19. Across the study: Nucleic acid was either cDNA or gDNA, and it came from T cells, B-cell-depleted T cells, or PBMCs.

TCRdb's table, derived via immunoSEQ multiplex PCR, lists solely in-frame clones and lacks some. This table has fewer than 120,000 clones, about 85% appearing once. The CDR3 loop spans 13 amino acids. V was pared by 5 bases and J by 11 bases, with 6 bases of the junction left unmatched. Looked up from germline, CDR1 is LGHDT and CDR2 is YNNKEL (reference sequence). The clonotype was recovered from a human donor in a cohort sampled during active COVID-19. The sample consisted of peripheral blood. The chain joins TRBV3-1 (or the pseudogene TRBV3-2) to TRBJ1-6; TRBD1 matches 7 bases. This CDR3 reads CASSTGAVAPLHF. The CDR3 DNA reads TGTGCCAGCAGCACAGGGGCGGTCGCACCCCTCCACTTT.